This T cell receptor (beta chain) emerged from a study of T cell responses to AZD1222 COVID-19 vaccine. The germline gives CDR1 MNHEY, CDR2 SMNVEV (reference sequence). Trimming removed 2 bases at V and 1 base at J, with 5 bases between. There are 13 residues in the CDR3. Study-level results: Unmutated variant regions are reportedly the target of nearly half of TCRs that are spike-specific. After two AZD1222 doses, spike-specific TCR breadth and depth rose versus day 0. Donors were chiefly white British, with a greater number of females, and clonal diversity was perhaps underestimated.

Regarding this clone: Antigen unknown.

The repertoire was sequenced with immunoSEQ multiplex PCR; TCRdb's copy has only in-frame clones and lacks some. The table shows some 130,000 clones, with roughly 85% occurring only once. The V call is TRBV27, the J call TRBJ2-5; D unresolved. The source is an adult who received the MenACWY meningococcal vaccine as a control. The sequencing here drew on peripheral blood, taken 28 days after the second dose of the MenACWY control vaccine. As DNA, the CDR3 is TGTGCCAGCAGTTTAAGCTCCCAAGAGACCCAGTACTTC. Protein sequence: CASSLSSQETQYF.